This T cell receptor (beta chain) emerged from a study of T cell responses to AZD1222 COVID-19 vaccine. Study outcomes and limitations: Repertoire collection took place solely once the T cell response had peaked.

About this clone: Antigen: not known.

The table came from immunoSEQ multiplex PCR; TCRdb's copy has only in-frame clones and leaves some out. The sample records about 200,000 clones, around 88% being singletons. The V end was cut by 3 bases, the J end by 5 bases, with 13 bases between. The CDR3 loop spans 15 amino acids. In germline, CDR1 is SEHNR, CDR2 FQNEAQ (reference sequence). The sample consisted of peripheral blood, taken on day 0 of AZD1222 vaccination. This chain links TRBV7-9 with TRBJ2-2, with D perhaps TRBD2 (6 bases). The receptor's source is an adult in good health. CDR3 nucleotide sequence: TGTGCCAGCAGCTTGGGAGGTGGCGCGACCGGGGAGCTGTTTTTT. Protein sequence: CASSLGGGATGELFF.